This TCR beta chain is from a study of blood T cell repertoires in COVID-19. V lost 6 bases and J 0 bases, leaving 9 bases between the germline ends. This CDR3 spans 14 amino acids. Germline CDR1 is ENHRY and CDR2 is SYGVKD. The data were produced by immunoSEQ multiplex PCR, yet TCRdb's version contains in-frame clones alone and is incomplete. This sample has around 120,000 clones, with roughly four fifths found just once. The V and J genes are TRBV10-3 and TRBJ2-1; D is perhaps TRBD2 (5 bases). The receptor comes from a man between 65 and 85 years old with active or convalescent COVID-19. The specimen was peripheral blood. In DNA, the CDR3 is TGTGCCATCAGCGACGGGATCTCCTACAATGAGCAGTTCTTC. It is translated as CAISDGISYNEQFF.